These 14 T cell receptor beta chains were all obtained from the same sample, sequenced in a study of blood T cell repertoires in COVID-19. Here immunoSEQ multiplex PCR was the method, and the copy in TCRdb shows in-frame clones only, minus some. In the table there are more than 110,000 clones, roughly four fifths of which are singletons. Sequences were obtained from peripheral blood. The receptors were sampled from a woman of 80 years or more with acute or convalescent COVID-19.

The chain combines TRBV4-1 with TRBJ1-6, with unresolved D. Per the germline V gene, CDR1 is MGHRA and CDR2 is YSYEKL. Trimming stripped 1 base from V and 8 bases from J, with 9 bases between. There are 14 residues in the CDR3. The CDR3 DNA follows: TGCGCCAGCAGCCAAGTGCCGGCGGATTCACCCCTCCACTTT. Translation: CASSQVPADSPLHF.

The J gene is TRBJ1-2, the V gene TRBV7-2, with D perhaps matching TRBD1 (5 bases). Trimming pared 7 bases from V and 0 bases from J, leaving 12 bases between. This CDR3 has 14 residues. CDR1 and CDR2 (germline): SGHTA, FQGNSA. The CDR3 protein is CASTAPGANYGYTF. CDR3 DNA: TGTGCCAGCACCGCCCCGGGGGCTAACTATGGCTACACCTTC.

CDR3 region: CASSAQALGANYGYTF. As DNA, the CDR3 is TGTGCCAGTAGTGCCCAAGCATTAGGAGCTAACTATGGCTACACCTTC. The chain is built from TRBV19 and TRBJ1-2; D gene unclear. Germline loops: CDR1 LNHDA, CDR2 SQIVND (reference sequence). The CDR3 is 16 amino acids. V was pared by 5 bases and J by 0 bases, with 16 bases between. Based on the CDR3 plus reference TRBV19 and TRBJ1-2, the full variable domain is DGGITQSPKYLFRKEGQNVTLSCEQNLNHDAMYWYRQDPGQGLRLIYYSQIVNDFQKGDIAEGYSVSREKKESFPLTVTSAQKNPTAFYLCASSAQALGANYGYTFGSGTRLTVV.

The V and J genes are TRBV6-5 and TRBJ2-1; perhaps TRBD1 as D (5 bases). CDR3 length: 12 residues. The V gene's germline CDR1 is MNHEY and CDR2 SVGAGI. Trimming took off 8 bases at V and 5 bases at J, with 10 bases between the two ends. In DNA form, the CDR3 reads TGTGCCAGCGGGGCCATCCACAATGAGCAGTTCTTC. Translation gives CASGAIHNEQFF.

The chain is built from TRBV5-5 and TRBJ2-2; D not certain. This CDR3 is 14 amino acids long. Germline loops: CDR1 SGHKS, CDR2 YYEKEE (reference sequence). V was clipped by 0 bases and J by 4 bases, with 7 bases between them. As DNA, the CDR3 is TGTGCCAGCAGCTTGGAACAGCCCACCGGGGAGCTGTTTTTT. Translating it yields CASSLEQPTGELFF.

The rearrangement uses TRBV5-1 and TRBJ2-3; 7 positions match TRBD2. Trimming removed 0 bases from V and 1 base from J; junction bases left unmatched: 8. The CDR3 runs to 17 residues. The germline V gene has CDR1 SGHRS and CDR2 YFSETQ. CDR3 residues: CASSLGSGTTRTDTQYF. CDR3 bases: TGCGCCAGCAGCTTGGGGAGCGGGACCACCCGCACAGATACGCAGTATTTT.

This sequence joins TRBV5-1 and TRBJ2-7; TRBD1 aligns across 9 bases. J was trimmed by 6 bases and V by 4 bases; bases with no gene match: 11. This CDR3 spans 15 amino acids. Germline V gives CDR1 SGHRS, CDR2 YFSETQ. The CDR3 DNA reads TGCGCCAGCAGCACGATTCCGGGACAGGGTGTCGAGCAGTACTTC. Protein product: CASSTIPGQGVEQYF.

This rearrangement joins TRBV5-4 to TRBJ2-7; TRBD2 is a possible D gene (6 bases). Germline V lookup: CDR1 SGHNT, CDR2 YYREEE (reference sequence). The V gene lost 2 bases and the J gene lost 3 bases, with 18 bases spanning the gap. This CDR3 has 16 residues. The CDR3: CASSFYQHGGYYEQYF. The CDR3 nucleotides read TGTGCCAGCAGCTTTTACCAACACGGGGGATACTACGAGCAGTACTTC.

V gene TRBV4-1 combines with J gene TRBJ1-1; D is perhaps TRBD1 (5 bases). Trimming removed 2 bases from V and 0 bases from J, with 10 bases in between. This CDR3 spans 15 amino acids. The V gene's germline CDR1 is MGHRA and CDR2 YSYEKL. CDR3 sequence: CASSQPGTLNTEAFF. The CDR3 coding sequence is TGCGCCAGCAGCCAACCGGGGACTCTGAACACTGAAGCTTTCTTT.

This chain uses TRBV5-1 with TRBJ1-2; the D gene is possibly TRBD1 (5 bases). The CDR3 loop spans 13 amino acids. Germline V gene data show CDR1 as SGHRS and CDR2 as YFSETQ. With 0 bases removed from V and 8 bases from J, the gap between germline ends came to 11 bases. Here the CDR3 DNA reads TGCGCCAGCAGCTTGGCAGGGTTCAGCGGCTACACCTTC. Translated: CASSLAGFSGYTF.

The rearrangement joins TRBV19 to TRBJ1-3, with unresolved D. The V and J ends lost 3 bases and 4 bases respectively, with 10 bases between them. CDR3 length equals 14 residues. The germline CDR1 and CDR2 sequences are LNHDA and SQIVND (reference sequence). The DNA for the CDR3 is TGTGCCAGTAGTATCGGAGGGTTCGGAAACACCATATATTTT. Amino acid sequence: CASSIGGFGNTIYF.

The J gene is TRBJ2-7, the V gene TRBV5-1; TRBD2 matches at 13 bases. Germline V gene lookup returns CDR1 SGHRS and CDR2 YFSETQ. This CDR3 comprises 18 residues. Trimming at V came to 2 bases and at J to 4 bases, leaving 12 bases not matched to a gene. The CDR3 sequence is CASSLGLAGETGAYEQYF. In DNA form, the CDR3 reads TGCGCCAGCAGCTTAGGACTAGCGGGGGAGACCGGGGCTTACGAGCAGTACTTC. Full variable domain (rest looked up from reference TRBV5-1 and TRBJ2-7): KAGVTQTPRYLIKTRGQQVTLSCSPISGHRSVSWYQQTPGQGLQFLFEYFSETQRNKGNFPGRFSGRQFSNSRSEMNVSTLELGDSALYLCASSLGLAGETGAYEQYFGPGTRLTVT.

The chain combines TRBV7-8 with TRBJ1-2, with D unclear. Germline V gene data show CDR1 as SGHVS and CDR2 as FQNEAQ. CDR3 length equals 14 residues. Trimming cost V 4 bases and J 8 bases, with 17 bases left between them. The CDR3 nucleotides are TGTGCCAGCAGCTCGTCATTCGCCGAGGGAGGCTACACCTTC. Encoded protein: CASSSSFAEGGYTF.

J is TRBJ1-6 and V is TRBV7-9; the D is unclear. The CDR3 sequence is 15 residues long. Per the germline V gene, CDR1 is SEHNR and CDR2 is FQNEAQ (reference sequence). Trimming took off 5 bases at V and 7 bases at J, with 15 bases between the two ends. The CDR3 region has the DNA TGTGCCAGCAGCCCCTTACGTTTACTGAATTCACCCCTCCACTTT. Protein sequence: CASSPLRLLNSPLHF.